This T cell receptor (beta chain) was identified in a study of Ad26.COV2.S vaccination and SARS-CoV-2 variants. On this clone itself: Its antigen remains unknown.

The germline CDR1 and CDR2 sequences are SQVTM and ANQGSEA. CDR3 length: 12 amino acids. Trimming pared 5 bases from V and 7 bases from J, leaving 14 bases between. Study-level results: Placebo recipients trailed vaccine recipients in spike-specific TCR breadth. In TCR breadth and depth analyses, total T cell responses may have been underestimated. Non-spike TCR breadth did not differ much between vaccine and placebo recipients.

Profiled with immunoSEQ multiplex PCR; TCRdb holds only in-frame clones, not every one. The data hold roughly 100,000 clones, with 80% observed a single time. This specimen was peripheral blood, taken after recovery from COVID-19. This TCR derives from a human donor who had recovered from COVID-19. The chain uses TRBV29-1 and TRBJ1-2; D not certain. CDR3 sequence reads: CSVREGLLGYTF. The CDR3 nucleotides read TGCAGCGTTCGGGAGGGCCTGCTTGGCTACACCTTC.